The 31 T cell receptor beta chains below were found in one sample sequenced in a study of T cell responses to AZD1222 COVID-19 vaccine. Clones were read by immunoSEQ multiplex PCR, and TCRdb kept only the in-frame ones, dropping some. The repertoire holds 95,000 to 150,000 clones, with approximately 89% as singletons. The sample consisted of peripheral blood, taken on day 0 of AZD1222 vaccination. The receptor set was obtained from an adult in good health.

The CDR3 is CASSSLYGTEAFF. The DNA of the CDR3 is TGTGCCAGCAGCAGCTTGTATGGCACTGAAGCTTTCTTT. The chain uses TRBV5-4 and TRBJ1-1; D remains ambiguous. V lost 4 bases to trimming and J lost 4 bases, with 11 bases between them. CDR3 length: 13 amino acids. Germline CDR1 is SGHNT and CDR2 is YYREEE (reference sequence).

This chain links TRBV6-5 with TRBJ2-7; TRBD2 matches 8 bases. CDR1 MNHEY and CDR2 SVGAGI come from the germline V gene. The CDR3 runs to 15 residues. V dropped 0 bases and J dropped 4; count of bases not matched to a gene: 5. This CDR3 is CASSYSREGSYEQYF. The DNA of the CDR3 is TGTGCCAGCAGTTACTCACGGGAGGGTTCATACGAGCAGTACTTC.

The chain links TRBV7-9 to TRBJ2-2; D unclear. Germline-derived CDR1 and CDR2 are SEHNR and FQNEAQ (reference sequence). V was shortened by 3 bases and J by 2 bases, with 10 bases between the two germline ends. This CDR3 comprises 15 residues. The CDR3 protein is CASSLPQINTGELFF. The DNA of the CDR3 is TGTGCCAGCAGCTTGCCTCAAATAAACACCGGGGAGCTGTTTTTT.

The V gene is TRBV15, the J gene TRBJ2-7; the D gene is possibly TRBD1 (6 bases). The germline V gene has CDR1 LNHNV and CDR2 YYDKDF (reference sequence). The V end was cut by 0 bases, the J end by 3 bases, with 18 bases between. The CDR3 loop spans 17 amino acids. The CDR3 DNA reads TGTGCCACCAGCAGAGATCGGATCAGGGACACGGACTACGAGCAGTACTTC. This sequence encodes CATSRDRIRDTDYEQYF.

In DNA form, the CDR3 reads TGTGCCAGCAGCCCAGGGGGAAATGAAAAACTGTTTTTT. It encodes CASSPGGNEKLFF. The chain combines TRBV7-9 with TRBJ1-4; 7 bases align to TRBD1. V lost 5 bases and J lost 5; bases outside the gene matches: 2. CDR1 and CDR2 from the germline V gene are SEHNR and FQNEAQ (reference sequence). This CDR3 comprises 13 residues.

This sequence joins TRBV7-8 and TRBJ1-1; TRBD1 matches 11 bases. This CDR3 comprises 14 residues. V was clipped by 9 bases and J by 5 bases; unmatched bases: 8. From germline, CDR1 is SGHVS and CDR2 FQNEAQ. The CDR3 region has the DNA TGTGCCAGTACGGGACAGGGGGTTGGTACTGAAGCTTTCTTT. Translation gives CASTGQGVGTEAFF.

The chain has TRBV29-1 and TRBJ1-4; tentative D call: TRBD1 (5 bases). Germline lookup yields CDR1 SQVTM and CDR2 ANQGSEA. The ends were cut back, 4 bases at V and 7 bases at J, with 7 bases in the middle. The CDR3 runs to 11 residues. CDR3 sequence (DNA): TGCAGCGTTGGGGGGGGTGAAAAACTGTTTTTT. As protein: CSVGGGEKLFF.

The chain carries TRBV6-5 and TRBJ2-1, with 11 bases fitting TRBD2. Germline CDR1 is MNHEY and CDR2 is SVGAGI. The CDR3 runs to 15 residues. V dropped 1 base and J dropped 7; count of bases not matched to a gene: 3. CDR3 in amino acids: CASSYLAGGLNEQFF. CDR3 DNA: TGTGCCAGCAGTTACTTAGCGGGGGGGCTTAATGAGCAGTTCTTC.

The J gene is TRBJ2-7, the V gene TRBV2; 9 bases fit TRBD1. The CDR3 is made up of 15 amino acids. Germline CDR1 is SNHLY and CDR2 is FYNNEI. V gave up 5 bases and J gave up 2 bases; unmatched junction bases: 7. The CDR3 here is CASSSQGQGPYEQYF. The DNA for the CDR3 is TGTGCCAGCAGTTCTCAGGGACAGGGTCCCTACGAGCAGTACTTC. The whole variable domain, filled in from reference TRBV2 and TRBJ2-7, reads EPEVTQTPSHQVTQMGQEVILRCVPISNHLYFYWYRQILGQKVEFLVSFYNNEISEKSEIFDDQFSVERPDGSNFTLKIRSTKLEDSAMYFCASSSQGQGPYEQYFGPGTRLTVT.

The chain uses TRBV27 and TRBJ1-5; D is ambiguous. V was clipped by 5 bases and J by 0 bases, with 11 bases between them. From germline, CDR1 is MNHEY and CDR2 SMNVEV (reference sequence). The CDR3 spans 15 residues. The CDR3: CASSIGSFSNQPQHF. CDR3 nucleotide sequence: TGTGCCAGCAGTATCGGCAGCTTTAGCAATCAGCCCCAGCATTTT.

The chain couples TRBV7-2 to TRBJ2-3; 9 bases match TRBD1. Trimming removed 5 bases from V and 4 bases from J; junction bases left unmatched: 4. CDR1 SGHTA and CDR2 FQGNSA come from the germline V gene. The CDR3 has 14 amino acids. CDR3 in DNA: TGTGCCAGCAGCCAAGGGACAGGGCCAGATACGCAGTATTTT. Its protein product is CASSQGTGPDTQYF. The whole variable domain, filled in from reference TRBV7-2 and TRBJ2-3, reads GAGVSQSPSNKVTEKGKDVELRCDPISGHTALYWYRQSLGQGLEFLIYFQGNSAPDKSGLPSDRFSAERTGGSVSTLTIQRTQQEDSAVYLCASSQGTGPDTQYFGPGTRLTVL.

The rearrangement uses TRBV5-1 and TRBJ2-7; 7 bases line up with TRBD1. The ends lost 5 bases at V and 2 bases at J; junction bases unmatched: 7. CDR1 and CDR2 from the germline V gene are SGHRS and YFSETQ. CDR3 length: 14 amino acids. The CDR3 DNA is TGCGCCAGCAGTTACCGACAGGGACCCTACGAGCAGTACTTC. Its translation is CASSYRQGPYEQYF. The variable domain in full, with the rest retrieved from reference TRBV5-1 and TRBJ2-7, is KAGVTQTPRYLIKTRGQQVTLSCSPISGHRSVSWYQQTPGQGLQFLFEYFSETQRNKGNFPGRFSGRQFSNSRSEMNVSTLELGDSALYLCASSYRQGPYEQYFGPGTRLTVT.

The rearrangement links TRBV6-5 to TRBJ1-2; 10 positions agree with TRBD1. The CDR3 covers 13 residues. The germline CDR1 and CDR2 sequences are MNHEY and SVGAGI. The V segment lost 6 bases and the J segment 8 bases; nucleotides outside the gene matches: 6. The CDR3 coding sequence is TGTGCCAGCAGAGCGGGACAGGGGTTCGGCTACACCTTC. Translating gives CASRAGQGFGYTF.

As DNA, the CDR3 is TGTGCCAGCAGTTTAGGGTACAGCACTGAAGCTTTCTTT. Protein product: CASSLGYSTEAFF. J is TRBJ1-1 and V is TRBV12-3 or TRBV12-4; D not certain. The CDR3 is made up of 13 amino acids. V was shortened by 1 base and J by 4 bases, with 7 bases between the two germline ends.

The rearrangement uses TRBV19 and TRBJ1-5, with 7 bases that match TRBD1. This CDR3 has 17 amino acids. CDR1 is LNHDA and CDR2 is SQIVND in the germline V gene (reference sequence). V dropped 4 bases and J dropped 3; count of bases not matched to a gene: 12. CDR3 in DNA: TGTGCCAGTAGTAAGCCGCCCAGGGGGACCGTCAATCAGCCCCAGCATTTT. This encodes CASSKPPRGTVNQPQHF.

The genes are TRBV10-3 and TRBJ2-5; D might be TRBD1 or TRBD2, each matching 6 bases. Trimming pared 1 base from V and 5 bases from J, leaving 14 bases between. The germline V gene encodes CDR1 ENHRY and CDR2 SYGVKD. The CDR3 has 15 residues. In nucleotides, the CDR3 is TGTGCCATCAGTGAGTTACCAGTAGGGGGGGAGACCCAGTACTTC. Encoded protein: CAISELPVGGETQYF.

The chain recombines TRBV2 with TRBJ2-2; 8 nucleotides agree with TRBD1. The CDR3 has 13 residues. Trimming removed 11 bases from V and 7 bases from J; junction bases left unmatched: 9. The germline V gene encodes CDR1 SNHLY and CDR2 FYNNEI. The CDR3 region is CAGGQGYGGELFF. CDR3 in DNA: TGTGCCGGAGGACAGGGTTACGGCGGGGAGCTGTTTTTT.

The chain carries TRBV28 and TRBJ1-6, with D uncertain. Germline lookup yields CDR1 MDHEN and CDR2 SYDVKM. V lost 2 bases to trimming and J lost 5 bases, with 10 bases between them. This CDR3 region has 15 residues. The DNA for the CDR3 is TGTGCCAGCAGTTTAGTGTCGGGAGATAATTCACCCCTCCACTTT. This gives the protein CASSLVSGDNSPLHF. Supplemented by reference TRBV28 and TRBJ1-6, the full variable domain reads DVKVTQSSRYLVKRTGEKVFLECVQDMDHENMFWYRQDPGLGLRLIYFSYDVKMKEKGDIPEGYSVSREKKERFSLILESASTNQTSMYLCASSLVSGDNSPLHFGNGTRLTVT.

V usage is TRBV6-2 or TRBV6-3 and J usage is TRBJ1-5; D is possibly TRBD1 (5 bases). Germline CDR1 reads MNHEY; CDR2 reads SVGEGT. This CDR3 has 14 amino acids. V was trimmed by 2 bases and J by 2 bases, leaving 7 bases between them. The CDR3 DNA follows: TGTGCCAGCAGTTACATGGGGGGCAATCAGCCCCAGCATTTT. This sequence encodes CASSYMGGNQPQHF.

The count of this clone is one. This chain uses TRBV5-1 with TRBJ2-2; 8 positions match TRBD2. The trim removed 4 bases at V and 5 bases at J, leaving 7 bases unmatched. The CDR3 runs to 15 residues. Germline CDR1 and CDR2: SGHRS and YFSETQ. Here the CDR3 reads CASSPGRAETGELFF. CDR3 DNA: TGCGCCAGCAGCCCCGGGAGGGCCGAGACCGGGGAGCTGTTTTTT.

V gene TRBV18 combines with J gene TRBJ1-6, with D unclear. In germline, CDR1 is KGHSH, CDR2 LQKENI. V lost 2 bases, J lost 6 bases, and 8 bases lay in between. This CDR3 region has 14 residues. CDR3 residues: CASSPSGVNSPLHF. CDR3 nucleotides: TGTGCCAGCTCACCATCAGGAGTTAATTCACCCCTCCACTTT.

V usage is TRBV7-9 and J usage is TRBJ2-7; no clear D gene. CDR1 SEHNR and CDR2 FQNEAQ come from the germline V gene (reference sequence). CDR3 size: 12 residues. V was shortened by 5 bases and J by 3 bases, with 8 bases between the two germline ends. The CDR3 bases are TGTGCCAGCAGCCGTCCTTTCTACGAGCAGTACTTC. Its protein product is CASSRPFYEQYF.

This rearrangement joins TRBV15 to TRBJ2-1; a possible D gene is TRBD1 (7 bases). Trimming pared 4 bases from V and 8 bases from J, leaving 15 bases between. The CDR3 is 14 residues long. Looked up from germline, CDR1 is LNHNV and CDR2 is YYDKDF (reference sequence). The CDR3, as DNA: TGTGCCACCAGCACAGAGGAGGGGGCCGATGAGCAGTTCTTC. Protein product: CATSTEEGADEQFF.

This clone came up once. The chain combines TRBV4-1 with TRBJ1-3; weak D call: TRBD1 (6 bases). Germline V gives CDR1 MGHRA, CDR2 YSYEKL. This CDR3 is 14 amino acids long. Trimming took 4 bases from V and 3 from J, leaving 10 bases between them. CDR3 sequence: CASSPNRVGNTIYF. In DNA, the CDR3 is TGCGCCAGCAGCCCGAACAGGGTTGGAAACACCATATATTTT.

This chain links TRBV6-5 with TRBJ1-6; 7 nucleotides line up with TRBD1. Trimming at V came to 8 bases and at J to 1 base, leaving 5 bases not matched to a gene. Looked up from germline, CDR1 is MNHEY and CDR2 is SVGAGI. The CDR3 totals 15 residues. Written as DNA, the CDR3 is TGTGCCAGCCGACAGGGTCGGTCCTATAATTCACCCCTCCACTTT. Translated, it gives CASRQGRSYNSPLHF.

The V gene is TRBV10-2, the J gene TRBJ1-2; 7 nucleotides align to TRBD1. Germline V gene lookup returns CDR1 WSHSY and CDR2 SAAADI. The CDR3 covers 15 residues. After removal of 2 bases from V and 2 bases from J, the junction contained 5 bases not matched to a gene. The CDR3 region is CASSEPSTGNYGYTF. The CDR3 nucleotides read TGCGCCAGCAGTGAGCCTTCGACAGGGAACTATGGCTACACCTTC.

V gene TRBV28 combines with J gene TRBJ1-4, with 9 bases that match TRBD1. This CDR3 region has 13 residues. Germline loops: CDR1 MDHEN, CDR2 SYDVKM. J lost 8 bases, V lost 7 bases, and 5 bases had no gene match. CDR3 DNA sequence: TGTGCCAGCACTTCAGGACAGGGGGAAAAACTGTTTTTT. Protein product: CASTSGQGEKLFF. The complete variable domain, with remaining parts taken from reference TRBV28 and TRBJ1-4, reads DVKVTQSSRYLVKRTGEKVFLECVQDMDHENMFWYRQDPGLGLRLIYFSYDVKMKEKGDIPEGYSVSREKKERFSLILESASTNQTSMYLCASTSGQGEKLFFGSGTQLSVL.

The chain links TRBV10-3 to TRBJ2-7; no reliable D call. Germline V gene sequence: CDR1 ENHRY, CDR2 SYGVKD. The length of the CDR3 is 14 residues. With 0 bases removed from V and 4 bases from J, the gap between germline ends came to 10 bases. The CDR3 sequence is CAISESGQEYEQYF. The CDR3, as DNA: TGTGCCATCAGTGAGTCCGGGCAGGAGTACGAGCAGTACTTC.

The chain uses TRBV27 and TRBJ2-5; the D is unclear. CDR3 size: 15 residues. Trimming took off 4 bases at V and 3 bases at J, with 15 bases between the two ends. Germline V gives CDR1 MNHEY, CDR2 SMNVEV (reference sequence). CDR3: CASSSREAGKETQYF. The DNA of the CDR3 is TGTGCCAGCAGTTCGAGAGAGGCAGGAAAAGAGACCCAGTACTTC.

The genes are TRBV24-1 and TRBJ2-3; a possible D gene is TRBD2 (6 bases). Germline loops: CDR1 KGHDR, CDR2 SFDVKD. Trimming took off 4 bases at V and 0 bases at J, with 10 bases between the two ends. The CDR3 contains 15 residues. Here the CDR3 DNA reads TGTGCCACCAGTGACCCCCGGGGGAGCACAGATACGCAGTATTTT. Protein: CATSDPRGSTDTQYF.

The chain combines TRBV18 with TRBJ1-1; 11 bases fit TRBD1. This CDR3 contains 17 residues. Germline V gene lookup returns CDR1 KGHSH and CDR2 LQKENI. The J segment lost 1 base and the V segment lost 3 bases, leaving 7 bases of the junction unmatched. The CDR3 here is CASSPGTGGVANTEAFF. The CDR3 nucleotides are TGTGCCAGCTCACCCGGGACAGGGGGTGTCGCGAACACTGAAGCTTTCTTT.